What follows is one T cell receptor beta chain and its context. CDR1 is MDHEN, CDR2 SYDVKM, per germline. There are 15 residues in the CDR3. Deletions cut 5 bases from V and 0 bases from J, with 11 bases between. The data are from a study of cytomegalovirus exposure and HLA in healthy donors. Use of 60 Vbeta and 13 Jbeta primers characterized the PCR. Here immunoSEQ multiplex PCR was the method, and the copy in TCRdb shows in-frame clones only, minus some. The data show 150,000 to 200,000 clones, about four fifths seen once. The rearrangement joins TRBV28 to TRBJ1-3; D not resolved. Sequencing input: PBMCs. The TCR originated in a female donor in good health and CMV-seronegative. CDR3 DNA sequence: TGTGCCAGCAGTATTGGACTTCTCTCTGGAAACACCATATATTTT. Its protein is CASSIGLLSGNTIYF. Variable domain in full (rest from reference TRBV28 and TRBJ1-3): DVKVTQSSRYLVKRTGEKVFLECVQDMDHENMFWYRQDPGLGLRLIYFSYDVKMKEKGDIPEGYSVSREKKERFSLILESASTNQTSMYLCASSIGLLSGNTIYFGEGSWLTVV.